The entry that follows covers one TCR beta chain sequence. The antigen is not known. Its ends do not fully match the called genes, so a read error is possible. The PCR used 60 Vbeta and 13 Jbeta primers. Using immunoSEQ multiplex PCR, the repertoire was profiled, and TCRdb retains in-frame clones only, with some absent. The sample lists about 160,000 clones, 60% to 80% seen once, with 1.3% to 1.5% in the top ten. The record originates from a study of cytomegalovirus exposure and HLA in healthy donors. This CDR3 region has 16 residues. Per germline, CDR1 SEHNR and CDR2 FQNEAQ (reference sequence). Study-wide results and caveats: In a later analysis, at a false discovery rate of 0.05, 17,000 or so TCR beta sequences matched HLA alleles. Specificity for CMV antigens was confirmed in vitro for a few of the CMV-associated chains.

The V and J genes are TRBV7-9 and TRBJ2-7; a weak D match, TRBD1 (6 bases). The specimen sequenced was PBMCs. This receptor was identified in a man in his sixties in good health and CMV-seronegative. The CDR3 here is CSSSLALGRGAYEQYF. The CDR3 DNA is TGTTCCAGCAGCTTAGCGCTCGGCAGGGGAGCCTACGAGCAGTACTTC.